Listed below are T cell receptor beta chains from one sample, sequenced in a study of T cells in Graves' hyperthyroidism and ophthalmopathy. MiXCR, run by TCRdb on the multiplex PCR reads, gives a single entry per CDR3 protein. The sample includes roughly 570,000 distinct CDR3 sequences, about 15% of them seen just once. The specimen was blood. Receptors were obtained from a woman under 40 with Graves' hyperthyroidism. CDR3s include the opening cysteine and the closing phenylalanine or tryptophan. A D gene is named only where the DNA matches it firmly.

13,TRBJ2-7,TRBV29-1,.,CSGMTENSYEQYF
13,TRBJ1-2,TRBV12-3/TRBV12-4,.,CASSLIGNYGYTF
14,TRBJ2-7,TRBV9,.,CASSVAQDIYEQYF
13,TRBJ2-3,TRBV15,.,CATSAGDRDTQYF
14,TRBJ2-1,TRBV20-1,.,CSARGPGGGNEQFF
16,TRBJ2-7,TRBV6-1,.,CASSYGQALSSYEQYF
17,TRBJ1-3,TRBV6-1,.,CASSRGKDRSSGNTIYF
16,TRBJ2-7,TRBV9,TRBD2,CASSVDAGGPRYEQYF
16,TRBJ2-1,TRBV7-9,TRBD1,CASSPPGGTGENEQFF
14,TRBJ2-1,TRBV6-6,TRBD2,CASSYRLAANEQFF
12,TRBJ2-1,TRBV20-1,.,CSAWGGGNEQFF
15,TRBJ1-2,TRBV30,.,CAWSQLRDSGYGYTF
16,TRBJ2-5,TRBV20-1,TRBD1,CSARDVSTGGRETQYF
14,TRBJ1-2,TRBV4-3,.,CASSQDWLNYGYTF
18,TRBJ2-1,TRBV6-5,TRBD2,CASSYPKGSGRIYNEQFF
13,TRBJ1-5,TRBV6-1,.,CASSQRREQPQHF
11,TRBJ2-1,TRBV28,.,CASRGYNEQFF
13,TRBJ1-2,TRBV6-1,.,CASARTFNYGYTF
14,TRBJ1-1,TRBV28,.,CASSGPVVNTEAFF
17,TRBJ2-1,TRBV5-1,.,CASSPQGTVEGYNEQFF
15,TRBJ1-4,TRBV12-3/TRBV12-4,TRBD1,CASSARTGANEKLFF
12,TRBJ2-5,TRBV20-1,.,CSARGVSETQYF
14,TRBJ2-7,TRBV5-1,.,CASSLDLRFYEQYF
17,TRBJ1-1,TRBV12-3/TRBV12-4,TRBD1,CASSLAHAGTGTTEAFF
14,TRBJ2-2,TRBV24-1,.,CATSGPGQPGELFF
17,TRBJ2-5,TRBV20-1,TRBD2,CSARDIKTSGYQETQYF
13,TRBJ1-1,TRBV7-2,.,CASSLARRPEAFF